The 20 T cell receptor beta chains listed next were all sequenced from one sample in a study of breast tumors, draining lymph nodes, adjacent tissues. TCRdb independently ran MiXCR on the multiplex PCR reads; one entry per CDR3 protein. The table shows about 180,000 distinct CDR3 sequences, with about 34% occurring only once. Samples came from axillary lymph nodes draining the breast cancer. Material for sequencing was axillary lymph node tissue. These receptors were collected from a female donor with breast cancer. Some clones in this sample may be carry-over from other donors' samples.

Turning to this clonotype: The junction departs from germline at one end; a sequencing error may be responsible. This rearrangement joins TRBV27 to TRBJ2-7; no reliable D call. CDR1 is MNHEY, CDR2 SMNVEV, per germline (reference sequence). This CDR3 comprises 13 residues. In nucleotides, the CDR3 is TGTGCCAGCAGTATTTCCCCGCCCTACGAGCAGTGCTTC. Amino acids: CASSISPPYEQCF.

As concerns this clonotype: This sequence may be a read error, since a much larger clone differs from it by one base. The chain couples TRBV11-2 to TRBJ2-1; 7 nucleotides agree with TRBD2. Looked up from germline, CDR1 is SGHAT and CDR2 is FQNNGV. The CDR3 is 18 residues long. The chain's CDR3 is CASSLDPLAPSSYNEQSF. In nucleotides, the CDR3 is TGTGCCAGCAGCTTAGATCCACTAGCGCCGAGCTCCTACAATGAGCAGTCCTTC. Combining the CDR3 with reference TRBV11-2 and TRBJ2-1 gives the whole variable domain EAGVAQSPRYKIIEKRQSVAFWCNPISGHATLYWYQQILGQGPKLLIQFQNNGVVDDSQLPKDRFSAERLKGVDSTLKIQPAKLEDSAVYLCASSLDPLAPSSYNEQSFGPGTRLTVL.

Notes on this clonotype: A much larger clone differs by one base, so this may be a read error. J is TRBJ1-3 and V is TRBV5-8; unclear D gene. V gave up 1 base and J gave up 0 bases, with 8 bases separating them. Germline-derived CDR1 and CDR2 are SGHTS and YDEGEE. This CDR3 is 15 amino acids long. The CDR3 DNA is TGTGCCAGCAGCTTGTTTCAATCCTCTGGAAACACCATATATTTT. It yields the protein CASSLFQSSGNTIYF.

With respect to this clonotype: Since a much larger clone is just one base distant, this may be a read error. The chain is built from TRBV20-1 and TRBJ2-1; the match to TRBD2 covers 9 bases. CDR1 DFQATT and CDR2 SNEGSKA come from the germline V gene (reference sequence). V was clipped by 6 bases and J by 0 bases; unmatched bases: 12. The CDR3 loop spans 17 amino acids. DNA of the CDR3: TGCAGTGCCGATAGGACTGGCGGGAGGGTCTCCTACAATGAGCAGTTCTTC. Encoded protein: CSADRTGGRVSYNEQFF.

This clonotype occurred a few times. Being one base from a much bigger clone, this may be a read error. The rearrangement joins TRBV20-1 to TRBJ2-1, with 8 bases that match TRBD2. The germline CDR1 and CDR2 sequences are DFQATT and SNEGSKA (reference sequence). CDR3 length: 16 residues. Losses at the gene ends were 0 bases for V and 7 bases for J; bases not matched to a gene: 11. The CDR3 loop is CSARELAVTSGNEQFF. The CDR3 DNA reads as TGCAGTGCTAGAGAACTAGCGGTCACCTCGGGAAATGAGCAGTTCTTC.

As regards this clonotype: The junction differs from germline at one of its ends, possibly a read error. The V gene is TRBV28, the J gene TRBJ2-7; no clear D gene. This CDR3 spans 16 amino acids. CDR1 is MDHEN and CDR2 is SYDVKM in the germline V gene. Here the CDR3 reads CASSLFPQTRTYEQNF. The CDR3 DNA is TGTGCCAGCAGTTTATTCCCACAAACGAGGACCTACGAGCAGAACTTC.

The rearrangement joins TRBV7-2 to TRBJ1-2; unclear D gene. CDR3 length: 13 residues. Per the germline V gene, CDR1 is SGHTA and CDR2 is FQGNSA. Trimming removed 7 bases at V and 6 bases at J, with 15 bases between. The CDR3 bases are TGTGCCAGCACCGAGCACCCTTTTGATGGCTACACCTTC. Protein product: CASTEHPFDGYTF.

This clonotype was counted at least ten times. The chain combines TRBV11-2 with TRBJ2-5; 7 bases fit TRBD1. The CDR3 sequence is 16 residues long. CDR1 and CDR2 (germline): SGHAT, FQNNGV. Trimming at V came to 1 base and at J to 5 bases, leaving 10 bases not matched to a gene. The CDR3 spells CASSLGVQGREETQYF. DNA for the CDR3: TGTGCCAGCAGCTTAGGTGTACAGGGGAGAGAGGAGACCCAGTACTTC.

About this clonotype: A read error is possible here, since a much larger clone lies one base away. This likely comes from a read error, as the CDR3 has no conserved phenylalanine or tryptophan at its end. The CDR3 here is CASSLVGGGAGGGELFL. The CDR3, as DNA: TGTGCCAGCAGCTTAGTCGGCGGGGGGGCCGGTGGCGGGGAGCTGTTTTTA. The V gene is TRBV7-6, the J gene TRBJ2-2; 9 bases line up with TRBD2. Germline V gene lookup returns CDR1 SGHVS and CDR2 FNYEAQ. The V and J ends lost 1 base and 7 bases, in that order; junction bases with no gene match: 10. This CDR3 spans 17 amino acids.

This chain joins TRBV24-1 and TRBJ2-7; D gene ambiguous. V shed 3 bases and J shed 2 bases, with 4 bases lying between them. The CDR3 is 12 residues long. The germline CDR1 and CDR2 sequences are KGHDR and SFDVKD. The CDR3 DNA sequence: TGTGCCACCAGTGATGGAACCTACGAGCAGTACTTC. Translation gives CATSDGTYEQYF.

The rearrangement links TRBV7-8 to TRBJ1-5; D ambiguous. V lost 5 bases, J lost 11 bases, and 13 bases lay in between. Per germline, CDR1 SGHVS and CDR2 FQNEAQ. This CDR3 comprises 12 residues. The CDR3 DNA follows: TGTGCCAGCAGCCCGGACGGAGAGACCCAGCATTTT. It is translated as CASSPDGETQHF.

This clonotype was detected only a few times. A read error may explain this, as a much larger clone is one base away. This is likely a read error, given that the CDR3 carries no conserved phenylalanine or tryptophan at its end. The V and J genes are TRBV7-2 and TRBJ2-7, with no clear D. CDR1 is SGHTA and CDR2 is FQGNSA in the germline V gene. Trimming removed 1 base at V and 0 bases at J, with 4 bases between. This CDR3 comprises 13 residues. CDR3 sequence: CASSLVSSYEQYI. CDR3 DNA: TGTGCCAGCAGCTTAGTAAGCTCCTACGAGCAGTACATC.

Concerning this clonotype itself: A much larger clonotype is one base distant, so this may be a read error. The V gene is TRBV6-1, the J gene TRBJ2-3, with 8 bases aligning to TRBD1. The CDR3 sequence is 15 residues long. The J segment lost 2 bases and the V segment lost 5 bases, leaving 6 bases of the junction unmatched. Looked up from germline, CDR1 is MNHNS and CDR2 is SASEGT. The CDR3 DNA follows: TGTGCCAGCAGTCTTTACAGGGGGAACACAGATACGCAGTATTTT. It encodes CASSLYRGNTDTQYF.

The rearrangement uses TRBV6-1 and TRBJ1-6; D is unclear. The germline gives CDR1 MNHNS, CDR2 SASEGT. Trimming cost V 1 base and J 0 bases, with 19 bases left between them. The CDR3 is made up of 20 amino acids. The CDR3 is CASSEGWGDHGGSYNSPLHF. DNA of the CDR3: TGTGCCAGCAGTGAAGGATGGGGAGATCATGGAGGCTCCTATAATTCACCCCTCCACTTT.

This sequence joins TRBV6-6 and TRBJ2-7, with a tentative D call TRBD2 (5 bases). V dropped 4 bases and J dropped 7 bases, with 11 bases sitting between them. The CDR3 extends over 12 amino acids. Looked up from germline, CDR1 is MNHNY and CDR2 is SVGAGI (reference sequence). The CDR3 sequence is CASSSRPGEQYF. CDR3 DNA: TGTGCCAGCAGTTCCAGGCCGGGGGAGCAGTACTTC.

The table lists this clonotype with many counts. The V gene is TRBV19, the J gene TRBJ1-2, with unresolved D. The CDR3 consists of 12 residues. Between the trimmed V and J ends, which lost 1 base and 6 bases, there was a span of 6 bases. The V gene's germline CDR1 is LNHDA and CDR2 SQIVND (reference sequence). Here the CDR3 reads CASSIGPNGYTF. The DNA for the CDR3 is TGTGCCAGTAGTATAGGTCCGAATGGCTACACCTTC.

The CDR3 DNA is TGCGCCAGCAGACCGCGCTCGGACGGGGATAATTCACCCCTCCACTTT. Translation: CASRPRSDGDNSPLHF. The chain links TRBV5-1 to TRBJ1-6; D is unresolved. V was pared by 5 bases and J by 5 bases, with 17 bases between. The CDR3 runs 16 residues. Germline V gene data show CDR1 as SGHRS and CDR2 as YFSETQ.

V is TRBV15 and J is TRBJ2-2; the D call may be TRBD1 or TRBD2 (5 bases each). CDR1 is LNHNV and CDR2 is YYDKDF in the germline V gene (reference sequence). The CDR3 runs to 15 residues. The V gene lost 6 bases and the J gene lost 3 bases, with 14 bases spanning the gap. The CDR3 sequence: CATRDGARYTGELFF. The DNA of the CDR3 is TGTGCCACCAGAGACGGGGCGAGATACACCGGGGAGCTGTTTTTT. Complete variable domain (other parts from reference TRBV15 and TRBJ2-2): DAMVIQNPRYQVTQFGKPVTLSCSQTLNHNVMYWYQQKSSQAPKLLFHYYDKDFNNEADTPDNFQSRRPNTSFCFLDIRSPGLGDTAMYLCATRDGARYTGELFFGEGSRLTVL.

There are many counts of this clonotype. The V and J genes are TRBV7-8 and TRBJ2-1, with 8 bases that match TRBD2. CDR3 length equals 16 residues. CDR1 SGHVS and CDR2 FQNEAQ come from the germline V gene. Germline trimming cut 3 bases from V and 0 bases from J; bases unmatched to any gene: 4. The CDR3 DNA reads as TGTGCCAGCAGCTTTACCGGGGGGGCCTCCTACAATGAGCAGTTCTTC. It yields the protein CASSFTGGASYNEQFF.

In its sample, this clonotype was seen many times. The V call is TRBV9, the J call TRBJ1-4; 9 positions agree with TRBD1. This CDR3 comprises 15 residues. With 4 bases clipped from V and 4 bases from J, the junction kept 5 bases outside the gene matches. CDR1 and CDR2 from the germline V gene are SGDLS and YYNGEE. CDR3 coding DNA: TGTGCCAGCAGCCCCCGGACAGGGGTTAATGAAAAACTGTTTTTT. Amino acids: CASSPRTGVNEKLFF.